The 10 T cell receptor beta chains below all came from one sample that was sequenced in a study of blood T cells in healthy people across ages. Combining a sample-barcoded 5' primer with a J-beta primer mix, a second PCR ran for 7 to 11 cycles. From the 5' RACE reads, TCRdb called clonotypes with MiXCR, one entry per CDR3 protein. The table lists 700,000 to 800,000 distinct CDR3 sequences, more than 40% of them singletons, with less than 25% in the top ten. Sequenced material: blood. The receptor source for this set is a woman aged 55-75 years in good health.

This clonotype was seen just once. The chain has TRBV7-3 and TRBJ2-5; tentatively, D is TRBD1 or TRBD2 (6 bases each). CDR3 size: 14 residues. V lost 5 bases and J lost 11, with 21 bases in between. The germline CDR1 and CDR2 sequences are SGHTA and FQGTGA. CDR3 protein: CASSPRRGSNEQYF. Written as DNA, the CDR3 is TGTGCCAGCAGCCCCCGGAGGGGGAGCAATGAGCAGTACTTC.

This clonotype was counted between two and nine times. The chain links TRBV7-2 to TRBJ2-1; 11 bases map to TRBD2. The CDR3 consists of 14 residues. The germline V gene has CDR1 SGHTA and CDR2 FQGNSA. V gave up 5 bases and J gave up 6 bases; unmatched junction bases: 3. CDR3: CASSRLAGINEQFF. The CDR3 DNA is TGTGCCAGCAGCAGACTAGCGGGAATCAATGAGCAGTTCTTC.

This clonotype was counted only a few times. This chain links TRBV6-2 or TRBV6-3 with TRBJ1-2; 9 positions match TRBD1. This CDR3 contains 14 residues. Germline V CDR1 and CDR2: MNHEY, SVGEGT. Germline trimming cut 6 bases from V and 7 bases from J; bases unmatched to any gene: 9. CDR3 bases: TGTGCCAGCAGCCGGGGACAGGGAGGCATTGGCTACACCTTC. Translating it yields CASSRGQGGIGYTF.

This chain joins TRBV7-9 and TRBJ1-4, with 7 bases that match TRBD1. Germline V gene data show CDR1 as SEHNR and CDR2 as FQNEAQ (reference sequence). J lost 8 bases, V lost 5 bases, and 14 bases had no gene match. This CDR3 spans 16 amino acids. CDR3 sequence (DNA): TGTGCCAGCAGCAAACTCGCCGGCAGCAGGGGGGAAAAACTGTTTTTT. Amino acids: CASSKLAGSRGEKLFF.

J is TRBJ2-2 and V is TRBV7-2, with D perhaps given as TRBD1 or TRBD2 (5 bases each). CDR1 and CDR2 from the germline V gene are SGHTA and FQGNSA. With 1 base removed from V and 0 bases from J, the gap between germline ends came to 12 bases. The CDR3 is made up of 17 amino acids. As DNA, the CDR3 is TGTGCCAGCAGCTTAGGATGGGGGAATGCGAACACCGGGGAGCTGTTTTTT. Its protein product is CASSLGWGNANTGELFF.

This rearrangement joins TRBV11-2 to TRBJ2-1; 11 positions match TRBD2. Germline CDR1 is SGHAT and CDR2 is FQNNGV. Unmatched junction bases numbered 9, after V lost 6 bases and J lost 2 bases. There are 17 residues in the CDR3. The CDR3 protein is CASRPVLAGDTYNEQFF. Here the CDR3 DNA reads TGTGCCAGCAGACCTGTACTAGCGGGGGACACCTACAATGAGCAGTTCTTC. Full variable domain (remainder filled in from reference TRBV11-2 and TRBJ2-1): EAGVAQSPRYKIIEKRQSVAFWCNPISGHATLYWYQQILGQGPKLLIQFQNNGVVDDSQLPKDRFSAERLKGVDSTLKIQPAKLEDSAVYLCASRPVLAGDTYNEQFFGPGTRLTVL.

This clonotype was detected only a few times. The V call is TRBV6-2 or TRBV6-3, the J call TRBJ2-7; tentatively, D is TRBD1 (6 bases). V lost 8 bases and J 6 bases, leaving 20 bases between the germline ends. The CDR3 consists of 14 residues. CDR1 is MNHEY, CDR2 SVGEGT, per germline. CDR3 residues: CASGLTGFFAEQYF. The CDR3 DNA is TGTGCCAGCGGTCTTACAGGGTTCTTCGCCGAGCAGTACTTC.

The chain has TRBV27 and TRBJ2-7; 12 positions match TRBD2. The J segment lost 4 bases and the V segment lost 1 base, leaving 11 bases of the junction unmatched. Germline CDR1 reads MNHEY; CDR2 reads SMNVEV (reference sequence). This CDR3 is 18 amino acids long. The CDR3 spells CASSLLPRLAGVVYEQYF. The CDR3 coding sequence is TGTGCCAGCAGTTTATTGCCCCGACTAGCGGGAGTAGTGTACGAGCAGTACTTC.

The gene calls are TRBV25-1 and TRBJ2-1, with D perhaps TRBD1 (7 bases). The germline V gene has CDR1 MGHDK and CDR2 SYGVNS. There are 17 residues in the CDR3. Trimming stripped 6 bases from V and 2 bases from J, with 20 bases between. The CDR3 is CASRTQGGGTTYNEQFF. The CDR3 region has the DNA TGTGCCAGCAGGACTCAGGGGGGCGGGACCACCTACAATGAGCAGTTCTTC.

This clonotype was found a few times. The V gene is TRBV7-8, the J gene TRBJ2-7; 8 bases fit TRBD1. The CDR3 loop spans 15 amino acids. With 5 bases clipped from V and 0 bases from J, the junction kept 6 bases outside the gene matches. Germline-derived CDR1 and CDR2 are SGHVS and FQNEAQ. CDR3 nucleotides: TGTGCCAGCAGCCCTCACGGACAGGGCTCCTACGAGCAGTACTTC. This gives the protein CASSPHGQGSYEQYF.